Sequencing of this T cell receptor beta chain was carried out in a study of shared clonotypes between healthy human individuals. TCRdb keeps only in-frame clones here, not all; method: immunoSEQ multiplex PCR. This sample has approximately 2,000,000 clones, with about 94% found just once. V shed 3 bases and J shed 5 bases, with 11 bases lying between them. This CDR3 spans 14 amino acids. The germline V gene encodes CDR1 SGHVS and CDR2 FQNEAQ. Concerning this clone: Antigen: not known.

Regarding the study as a whole: Rarefaction gave evidence that sorted-subset sequencing remained incomplete despite large depth. Donor scarcity curtailed the genetic and exposure-history diversity represented herein. Clonotypes shared by all four donors outscored non-shared clonotypes in generation probability. Clonotype sharing among donors, it was expected, would be affected by sequencing depth.

Cells designated naive CD8 were CD45RO-negative and were positively selected for CCR7, with terminally differentiated effector memory CD45RA+ cells excluded. The J gene is TRBJ2-1, the V gene TRBV7-8, with D uncertain. The specimen sequenced was naive CD8+ T cells from PBMCs. The sequence was obtained from a man aged 18 to 30 in good health. Some clones in this sample may be carry-over from other donors' samples. The CDR3 protein is CASSLDRRNNEQFF. CDR3 DNA: TGTGCCAGCAGCTTGGATCGACGCAACAATGAGCAGTTCTTC.